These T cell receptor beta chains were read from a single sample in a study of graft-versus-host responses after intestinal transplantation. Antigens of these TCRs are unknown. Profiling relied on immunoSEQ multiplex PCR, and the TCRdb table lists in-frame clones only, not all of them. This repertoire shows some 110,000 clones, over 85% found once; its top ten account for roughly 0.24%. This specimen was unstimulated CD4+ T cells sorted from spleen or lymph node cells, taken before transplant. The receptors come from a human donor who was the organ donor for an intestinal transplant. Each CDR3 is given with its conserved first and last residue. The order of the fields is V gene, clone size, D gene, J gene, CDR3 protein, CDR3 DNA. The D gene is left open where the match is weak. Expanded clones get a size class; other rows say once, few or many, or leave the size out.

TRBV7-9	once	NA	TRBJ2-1	CASSLGGDYNEQFF	TGTGCCAGCAGCTTAGGTGGGGACTACAATGAGCAGTTCTTC
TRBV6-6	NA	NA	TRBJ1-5	CASSMTPGGPSQPQHF	TGTGCCAGCAGTATGACCCCGGGGGGCCCAAGTCAGCCCCAGCATTTT
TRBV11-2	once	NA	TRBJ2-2	CASSLFGLAAGTGELFF	TGTGCCAGCAGCTTATTTGGATTAGCGGCGGGCACCGGGGAGCTGTTTTTT
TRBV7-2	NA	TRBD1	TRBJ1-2	CASSSGQGHYGYTF	TGTGCCAGCAGCTCGGGACAGGGACACTATGGCTACACCTTC
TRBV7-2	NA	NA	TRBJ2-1	CASSLVTFQGGNEQFF	TGTGCCAGCAGCTTAGTCACTTTCCAGGGGGGCAATGAGCAGTTCTTC
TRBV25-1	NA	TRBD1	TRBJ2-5	CASSGTGSSETQYF	TGTGCCAGCAGTGGGACAGGGAGTTCGGAGACCCAGTACTTC
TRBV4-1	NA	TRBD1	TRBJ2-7	CASSQETQDRAPYEQYF	TGCGCCAGCAGCCAAGAAACTCAGGACAGGGCACCCTACGAGCAGTACTTC
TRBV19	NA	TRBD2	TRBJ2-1	CASSILTSGIGEQFF	TGTGCCAGTAGTATCTTAACTAGCGGGATCGGAGAGCAGTTCTTC
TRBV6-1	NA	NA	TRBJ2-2	CASSSDPMNTGELFF	TGTGCCAGCAGTTCGGACCCAATGAACACCGGGGAGCTGTTTTTT
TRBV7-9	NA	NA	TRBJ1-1	CASSRSMNTEAFF	TGTGCCAGCAGCCGCAGTATGAACACTGAAGCTTTCTTT
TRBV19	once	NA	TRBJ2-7	CASSIVADAYEQYF	TGTGCCAGTAGTATAGTGGCAGACGCCTACGAGCAGTACTTC
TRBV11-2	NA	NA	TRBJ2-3	CASSLRVTAGTDTQYF	TGTGCCAGCAGCTTAAGGGTGACGGCCGGCACAGATACGCAGTATTTT
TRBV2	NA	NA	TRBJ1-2	CASSDRPYGYTF	TGTGCCAGCTCCGACAGGCCCTATGGCTACACCTTC
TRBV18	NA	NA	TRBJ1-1	CASSPLPGATEAFF	TGTGCCAGCTCACCTTTACCGGGGGCCACTGAAGCTTTCTTT
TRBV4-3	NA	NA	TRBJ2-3	CASSQETPGSSLDTQYF	TGCGCCAGCAGCCAAGAAACCCCGGGCTCTAGTCTCGATACGCAGTATTTT
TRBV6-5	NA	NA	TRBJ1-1	CASSYGANEAFF	TGTGCCAGCAGTTACGGGGCGAACGAAGCTTTCTTT
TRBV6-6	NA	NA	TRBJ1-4	CASSYTATNEKLFF	TGTGCCAGCAGTTACACAGCAACTAATGAAAAACTGTTTTTT
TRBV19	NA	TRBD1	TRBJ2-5	CASSWGTGPQYF	TGTGCCAGTAGTTGGGGGACAGGACCCCAGTACTTC
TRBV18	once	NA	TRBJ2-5	CASSDIQGTEETQYF	TGTGCCAGCTCAGACATACAGGGGACTGAAGAGACCCAGTACTTC
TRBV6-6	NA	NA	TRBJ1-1	CASTRGGGLTEAFF	TGTGCCAGCACCCGAGGCGGAGGCCTCACTGAAGCTTTCTTT
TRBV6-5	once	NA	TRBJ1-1	CASSSLNGRTEAFF	TGTGCCAGCAGTTCCTTAAACGGAAGAACTGAAGCTTTCTTT
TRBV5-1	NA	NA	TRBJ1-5	CASSLVAGQPQHF	TGCGCCAGCAGCTTGGTGGCAGGGCAGCCCCAGCATTTT
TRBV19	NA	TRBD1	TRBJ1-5	CARTPWWGQGFKPQHF	TGTGCCAGGACCCCCTGGTGGGGACAGGGTTTTAAGCCCCAGCATTTT
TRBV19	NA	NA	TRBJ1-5	CASGMRSNQPQHF	TGTGCCAGCGGAATGAGGAGCAATCAGCCCCAGCATTTT
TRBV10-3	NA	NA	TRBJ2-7	CAIRGPGEEQYF	TGTGCCATCAGGGGGCCCGGGGAGGAGCAGTACTTC
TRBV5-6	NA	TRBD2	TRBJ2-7	CASSRGTSGYEQYF	TGTGCCAGCAGCCGAGGGACTAGCGGCTACGAGCAGTACTTC
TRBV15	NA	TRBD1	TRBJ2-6	CATSLYNDRGLVSGANVLTF	TGTGCCACCAGCCTATATAATGACAGGGGGCTCGTCTCTGGGGCCAACGTCCTGACTTTC
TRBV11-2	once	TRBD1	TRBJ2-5	CASSLDGQGRETQYF	TGTGCCAGCAGCTTAGACGGACAGGGACGAGAGACCCAGTACTTC
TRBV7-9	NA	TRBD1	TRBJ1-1	CASSLTGDSGTEAFF	TGTGCCAGCAGCTTGACAGGGGATTCGGGCACTGAAGCTTTCTTT
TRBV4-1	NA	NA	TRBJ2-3	CASSQDQYRDRAPTQYF	TGCGCCAGCAGCCAGGATCAATACCGGGACCGAGCCCCCACGCAGTATTTT
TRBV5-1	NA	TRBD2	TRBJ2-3	CASSLMTSGRARADTQYF	TGCGCCAGCAGCTTAATGACTAGCGGGAGGGCCAGGGCAGATACGCAGTATTTT
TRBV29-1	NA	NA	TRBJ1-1	CSVDPRVNTEAFF	TGCAGCGTTGACCCCCGGGTGAACACTGAAGCTTTCTTT
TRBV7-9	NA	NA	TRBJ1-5	CASSTGNQPQHF	TGTGCCAGCAGCACAGGGAATCAGCCCCAGCATTTT
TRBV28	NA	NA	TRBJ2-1	CASRADSYNEQFF	TGTGCCAGCAGAGCGGACTCCTACAATGAGCAGTTCTTC
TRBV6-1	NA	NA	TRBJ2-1	CATRTIGDNEQFF	TGTGCCACCCGGACAATTGGTGATAATGAGCAGTTCTTC
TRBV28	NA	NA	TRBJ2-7	CASSFGSISSYEQYF	TGTGCCAGCAGTTTCGGGAGTATATCTTCCTACGAGCAGTACTTC
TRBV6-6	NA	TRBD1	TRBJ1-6	CASRYRTGTNSPLHF	TGTGCCAGCAGATATAGGACAGGGACAAATTCACCCCTCCACTTT
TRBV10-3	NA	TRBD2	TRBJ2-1	CAISTQGLAGYNEQFF	TGTGCCATCAGTACCCAGGGACTAGCGGGTTACAATGAGCAGTTCTTC